A selection of T cell receptor beta chains follows, all from one sample in a study of blood T cell repertoires in COVID-19. Profiled with immunoSEQ multiplex PCR; TCRdb holds only in-frame clones, not every one. This table has approximately 240,000 clones, roughly 84% appearing once. The sample consisted of peripheral blood. Every receptor here comes from a woman in her thirties or forties who had recovered from COVID-19. CDR3s include the opening cysteine and the closing phenylalanine or tryptophan. A D gene is named only where the DNA matches it firmly.

>-|TRBJ1-2|13|TRBV19
CASSRRGKDGYTF
TGTGCCAGTAGCCGCAGGGGCAAGGATGGCTACACCTTC
>TRBD1|TRBJ2-7|15|TRBV19
CASSIVPGGQREQYF
TGTGCCAGTAGTATAGTCCCAGGGGGCCAAAGGGAGCAGTACTTC
>TRBD1|TRBJ2-1|18|TRBV3-1/TRBV3-2
CASSQKNRGLKLYNEQFF
TGTGCCAGCAGCCAGAAAAACAGGGGCCTGAAACTTTACAATGAGCAGTTCTTC
>-|TRBJ1-4|15|TRBV6-2/TRBV6-3
CASSYAVGQREKLFF
TGTGCCAGCAGTTACGCGGTGGGTCAACGAGAAAAACTGTTTTTT
>-|TRBJ2-2|14|TRBV19
CASSPLGSDRELFF
TGTGCCAGTAGTCCTCTCGGTAGCGACCGGGAGCTGTTTTTT
>-|TRBJ1-5|18|TRBV19
CASTSRQHSGYSNQPQHF
TGTGCCAGTACGTCTCGGCAGCACAGTGGGTATAGCAATCAGCCCCAGCATTTT
>TRBD2|TRBJ2-7|15|TRBV14
CASSALAVLSYEQYF
TGTGCCAGCAGCGCTCTAGCGGTCCTCTCCTACGAGCAGTACTTC
>TRBD1|TRBJ1-3|15|TRBV28
CASLPGTGGRNTIYF
TGTGCCAGCTTACCCGGGACAGGGGGCCGAAACACCATATATTTT
>TRBD1|TRBJ1-2|17|TRBV11-2
CASSLDRGQGANYGYTF
TGTGCCAGCAGCTTAGATCGCGGGCAGGGGGCCAACTATGGCTACACCTTC
>-|TRBJ2-7|15|TRBV19
CASSIQATNPYEQYF
TGTGCCAGTAGTATCCAGGCGACTAATCCCTACGAGCAGTACTTC